What follows are 19 T cell receptor beta chains derived from one specimen sequenced in a study of T cell changes during pregnancy in multiple sclerosis. Method: immunoSEQ multiplex PCR; TCRdb's copy keeps in-frame clones and lacks some. The sample records 25,000 to 35,000 clones, more than 90% being singletons. Sequencing used CD4+ T cells from peripheral blood mononuclear cells, obtained in the second trimester of pregnancy. These receptors all stem from a female donor in good health, enrolled as a control in a pregnancy study.

This clone occurred once. The rearrangement joins TRBV5-1 to TRBJ2-1; 10 bases align to TRBD2. Germline CDR1 reads SGHRS; CDR2 reads YFSETQ. The J segment lost 9 bases and the V segment lost 7 bases, leaving 7 bases of the junction unmatched. The CDR3 sequence is 13 residues long. CDR3 nucleotides: TGCGCCAGCGAGGGCCTAGCGGGAGCTGAGCAGTTCTTC. It encodes CASEGLAGAEQFF.

The chain employs TRBV27 and TRBJ2-1; 7 nucleotides match TRBD2. Germline values: CDR1 MNHEY, CDR2 SMNVEV (reference sequence). Germline trimming cut 3 bases from V and 0 bases from J; bases unmatched to any gene: 17. The CDR3 has 20 amino acids. Here the CDR3 reads CASSFVGSGIKGSSYNEQFF. The CDR3 coding sequence is TGTGCCAGCAGTTTTGTGGGAAGCGGGATCAAGGGAAGCTCCTACAATGAGCAGTTCTTC.

The chain employs TRBV7-7 and TRBJ2-5; 7 nucleotides agree with TRBD1. Trimming cost V 10 bases and J 2 bases; bases outside gene matches: 13. CDR1 is SSHAT, CDR2 FNYEAQ, per germline (reference sequence). The CDR3 is made up of 15 amino acids. The CDR3 DNA reads TGTGCCACCTCCCCGGGACAGCGGCCACAAGAGACCCAGTACTTC. Its protein is CATSPGQRPQETQYF.

V is TRBV6-5 and J is TRBJ1-1, with 7 nucleotides matching TRBD1. Germline V CDR1 and CDR2: MNHEY, SVGAGI. J was trimmed by 0 bases and V by 6 bases; bases with no gene match: 7. There are 15 residues in the CDR3. The CDR3 region has the DNA TGTGCCAGCAGAGTAGACAGGGCTTTGAACACTGAAGCTTTCTTT. Its protein is CASRVDRALNTEAFF.

This sequence joins TRBV7-6 and TRBJ1-4; TRBD1 might be the D (5 bases). The CDR3 is made up of 15 amino acids. Germline V CDR1 and CDR2: SGHVS, FNYEAQ. Between the trimmed V and J ends, which lost 1 base and 0 bases, there was a span of 6 bases. CDR3 sequence (DNA): TGTGCCAGCAGCTTAGGACAGTCAACTAATGAAAAACTGTTTTTT. This sequence encodes CASSLGQSTNEKLFF.

In its sample, this clone was seen once. A much larger clonotype is one base distant, so this may be a read error. CDR3 nucleotides: TGTGCCAGCAGTTCCGGGGGCTACGAGCAGTACTTC. The encoded protein is CASSSGGYEQYF. The chain combines TRBV14 with TRBJ2-7, with a weak D call TRBD2 (6 bases). CDR1 is SGHDN and CDR2 is FVKESK in the germline V gene. The CDR3 has 12 amino acids. Trimming removed 6 bases from V and 3 bases from J, with 9 bases in between.

This clone appeared once. The genes are TRBV13 and TRBJ2-1; 7 bases agree with TRBD2. With V trimmed by 2 bases and J by 3 bases, 4 bases remained unmatched. The CDR3 totals 15 residues. Germline V gives CDR1 PRHDT, CDR2 FYEKMQ (reference sequence). Written as DNA, the CDR3 is TGTGCCAGCAGCTTATGGCGGGAGAACTACAATGAGCAGTTCTTC. This codes for CASSLWRENYNEQFF.

J is TRBJ2-3 and V is TRBV10-2; a possible D gene is TRBD2 (6 bases). CDR1 and CDR2 from the germline V gene are WSHSY and SAAADI. Trimming removed 5 bases from V and 1 base from J, with 13 bases in between. CDR3 size: 15 residues. The CDR3 sequence: CASSPSQRGTDTQYF. The DNA for the CDR3 is TGCGCCAGCAGTCCCTCCCAGCGGGGCACAGATACGCAGTATTTT.

The CDR3, as DNA: TGTGCCAGCAGTCCACAGGGGCCATCTAATGAAAAACTGTTTTTT. Translating it yields CASSPQGPSNEKLFF. The chain couples TRBV5-4 to TRBJ1-4; 7 nucleotides agree with TRBD1. Per germline, CDR1 SGHNT and CDR2 YYREEE (reference sequence). The V gene end was trimmed by 5 bases and the J gene end by 3 bases; junction bases not matched to a gene: 7. The CDR3 length is 15 residues.

The rearrangement links TRBV6-6 to TRBJ1-2; 7 bases agree with TRBD1. Germline V gives CDR1 MNHNY, CDR2 SVGAGI (reference sequence). V lost 0 bases and J lost 6; bases outside the gene matches: 4. This CDR3 has 14 residues. The CDR3 DNA sequence: TGTGCCAGCAGTTACTCTCGGACAGGAGATGGCTACACCTTC. Its translation is CASSYSRTGDGYTF.

This chain uses TRBV10-3 with TRBJ2-5; 11 bases align to TRBD2. Germline trimming cut 4 bases from V and 7 bases from J; bases unmatched to any gene: 8. The length of the CDR3 is 15 residues. Germline V gene sequence: CDR1 ENHRY, CDR2 SYGVKD. The CDR3 protein is CAISGPTSGSGTQYF. The CDR3, as DNA: TGTGCCATCAGTGGCCCCACTAGCGGGAGTGGGACCCAGTACTTC.

The rearrangement links TRBV6-6 to TRBJ2-3; D gene unclear. Between the trimmed V and J ends, which lost 5 bases and 1 base, there was a span of 10 bases. Germline V CDR1 and CDR2: MNHNY, SVGAGI (reference sequence). CDR3 size: 14 residues. CDR3 residues: CASSPLTRTDTQYF. For the CDR3, the DNA is TGTGCCAGCAGTCCTCTGACACGCACAGATACGCAGTATTTT.

The gene calls are TRBV19 and TRBJ2-3; D is undetermined. With 6 bases removed from V and 9 bases from J, the gap between germline ends came to 22 bases. Germline V lookup: CDR1 LNHDA, CDR2 SQIVND (reference sequence). The CDR3 totals 15 residues. The CDR3: CASSSMSGSRSTQYF. The CDR3 DNA reads as TGTGCCAGTAGCTCTATGTCTGGCTCCCGGAGCACGCAGTATTTT.

The rearrangement joins TRBV14 to TRBJ2-1; 12 nucleotides agree with TRBD1. Unmatched junction bases numbered 3, after V lost 4 bases and J lost 2 bases. CDR3 length equals 16 residues. Per the germline V gene, CDR1 is SGHDN and CDR2 is FVKESK. The CDR3 bases are TGTGCCAGCAGCCGCGGGACAGGGGGCGCCTACAATGAGCAGTTCTTC. Translation: CASSRGTGGAYNEQFF.

The chain joins TRBV7-9 to TRBJ1-1, with 8 positions matching TRBD1. The germline V gene encodes CDR1 SEHNR and CDR2 FQNEAQ (reference sequence). The CDR3 has 17 residues. V lost 1 base and J lost 5; bases outside the gene matches: 12. Here the CDR3 reads CASSLDPQGARGTEAFF. CDR3 DNA: TGTGCCAGCAGCTTAGATCCCCAGGGGGCGCGAGGAACTGAAGCTTTCTTT.

This chain links TRBV7-9 with TRBJ1-4, with D unresolved. Trimming stripped 4 bases from V and 0 bases from J, with 9 bases between. This CDR3 has 15 residues. Germline CDR1 reads SEHNR; CDR2 reads FQNEAQ (reference sequence). CDR3 sequence reads: CASSSGLTTNEKLFF. In nucleotides, the CDR3 is TGTGCCAGCAGCTCTGGACTCACAACTAATGAAAAACTGTTTTTT.

The rearrangement joins TRBV19 to TRBJ1-2; D perhaps matches TRBD1 (5 bases). Trimming cost V 6 bases and J 7 bases, with 12 bases left between them. The germline V gene encodes CDR1 LNHDA and CDR2 SQIVND (reference sequence). This CDR3 contains 12 residues. The CDR3 spells CASSSGLSGYTF. CDR3 sequence (DNA): TGTGCCAGTAGCTCAGGGCTAAGTGGCTACACCTTC.

The chain employs TRBV5-6 and TRBJ1-5, with D tentatively TRBD1 (6 bases). Germline loops: CDR1 SGHDT, CDR2 YYEEEE. V was pared by 3 bases and J by 0 bases, with 19 bases between. The CDR3 totals 18 residues. CDR3 sequence reads: CASSSKEGGLYSNQPQHF. The CDR3 DNA is TGTGCCAGCAGCTCAAAAGAGGGGGGGTTATATAGCAATCAGCCCCAGCATTTT.

V is TRBV6-1 and J is TRBJ2-7; no reliable D call. The V end was cut by 2 bases, the J end by 2 bases, with 13 bases between. The CDR3 is made up of 15 amino acids. Germline lookup yields CDR1 MNHNS and CDR2 SASEGT. The CDR3 nucleotides are TGTGCCAGCAGTGAAATGTGGGCCGCAACCTACGAGCAGTACTTC. Protein: CASSEMWAATYEQYF.